These T cell receptor beta chains were read from a single sample in a study of shared clonotypes between healthy human individuals. TCRdb's table, derived via immunoSEQ multiplex PCR, lists solely in-frame clones and lacks some. The sample records 400,000 to 500,000 clones, 70% to 85% being singletons. The material sequenced was PBMCs. The receptors come from a woman aged 40 to 50 in good health. Some clones in this sample may be carry-over from other donors' samples. The CDR3 runs from the conserved cysteine through the conserved F or W. Each record gives: D gene, J gene, clone size, V gene, CDR3 protein, CDR3 DNA. The D gene is left open where the match is weak. Expanded clones are given a class, and other clones once, few, many or no size at all.

D gene: -
J gene: TRBJ2-5
clone size: -
V gene: TRBV28
CDR3 protein: CASSPITGGGETQYF
CDR3 DNA: TGTGCCAGCAGTCCTATTACAGGGGGAGGGGAGACCCAGTACTTC

D gene: -
J gene: TRBJ1-1
clone size: few
V gene: TRBV28
CDR3 protein: CATFEGDTEAFF
CDR3 DNA: TGTGCCACTTTCGAAGGGGACACTGAAGCTTTCTTT

D gene: TRBD1
J gene: TRBJ2-2
clone size: -
V gene: TRBV11-2
CDR3 protein: CASSLGGTGTNGELFF
CDR3 DNA: TGTGCCAGCAGCTTAGGAGGGACAGGGACCAACGGGGAGCTGTTTTTT

D gene: -
J gene: TRBJ1-4
clone size: once
V gene: TRBV7-9
CDR3 protein: CASRDLTGQAGEKLFF
CDR3 DNA: TGTGCCAGCAGAGACCTGACCGGGCAGGCTGGTGAAAAACTGTTTTTT

D gene: -
J gene: TRBJ1-2
clone size: -
V gene: TRBV5-4
CDR3 protein: CASRPGSGVYGYTF
CDR3 DNA: TGTGCCAGCAGACCGGGTTCTGGGGTCTATGGCTACACCTTC

D gene: -
J gene: TRBJ1-5
clone size: -
V gene: TRBV19
CDR3 protein: CASRGHAGNQPQHF
CDR3 DNA: TGTGCCAGTAGGGGACACGCCGGCAATCAGCCCCAGCATTTT

D gene: -
J gene: TRBJ2-7
clone size: -
V gene: TRBV6-6
CDR3 protein: CASSYRSGSYEQYF
CDR3 DNA: TGTGCCAGCAGTTACCGGAGCGGCTCCTACGAGCAGTACTTC

D gene: -
J gene: TRBJ1-1
clone size: -
V gene: TRBV29-1
CDR3 protein: CSVRGVNTEAFF
CDR3 DNA: TGCAGCGTTCGAGGCGTGAACACTGAAGCTTTCTTT

D gene: -
J gene: TRBJ2-5
clone size: -
V gene: TRBV5-5
CDR3 protein: CASSLARNTGETQYF
CDR3 DNA: TGTGCCAGCAGCTTGGCCCGTAACACCGGGGAGACCCAGTACTTC

D gene: TRBD2
J gene: TRBJ2-7
clone size: -
V gene: TRBV5-1
CDR3 protein: CASSRGWTSGSYEQYF
CDR3 DNA: TGCGCCAGCAGCAGGGGCTGGACTAGCGGGAGTTACGAGCAGTACTTC

D gene: -
J gene: TRBJ1-1
clone size: once
V gene: TRBV7-8
CDR3 protein: CASSLARNTEAFF
CDR3 DNA: TGTGCCAGCAGCTTAGCCCGGAACACTGAAGCTTTCTTT

D gene: -
J gene: TRBJ1-4
clone size: -
V gene: TRBV18
CDR3 protein: CASSPEGEKLFF
CDR3 DNA: TGTGCCAGCTCACCAGAGGGGGAAAAACTGTTTTTT

D gene: -
J gene: TRBJ2-7
clone size: once
V gene: TRBV7-8
CDR3 protein: CASSLDWDSTYEQYF
CDR3 DNA: TGTGCCAGCAGCTTAGACTGGGACTCAACCTACGAGCAGTACTTC

D gene: -
J gene: TRBJ1-1
clone size: -
V gene: TRBV5-5
CDR3 protein: CASSLVPGGTEAFF
CDR3 DNA: TGTGCCAGCAGCTTGGTTCCAGGAGGGACTGAAGCTTTCTTT

D gene: TRBD2
J gene: TRBJ2-7
clone size: -
V gene: TRBV2
CDR3 protein: CASSVRTRSYEQYF
CDR3 DNA: TGTGCCAGCAGTGTTCGGACTAGGTCCTACGAGCAGTACTTC

D gene: -
J gene: TRBJ1-1
clone size: -
V gene: TRBV27
CDR3 protein: CASSFSRTNTEAFF
CDR3 DNA: TGTGCCAGCAGTTTCAGCAGGACGAACACTGAAGCTTTCTTT